This T cell receptor (beta chain) is drawn from a study of monozygotic twins with inflammatory bowel disease. The study's findings and limits: People with IBD had fewer clonotypes in common with others than healthy twins did, especially with disease activity. Varying immunosuppressive regimens may have increased patient repertoire variability.

Reanalyzing the 5' RACE reads, TCRdb keeps one entry per CDR3 protein, without DNA. This sample's clone table lists approximately 200,000 distinct CDR3 sequences. CDR1 is SGHKS and CDR2 is YYEKEE in the germline V gene (reference sequence). The CDR3 spans 15 residues. As regards this clonotype: The antigen remains undetermined.

This clonotype was sampled from a human donor with ulcerative colitis or Crohn's disease, or a healthy co-twin of an affected twin (not recorded which). V and J are TRBV5-5 and TRBJ2-1; with no DNA, the TCRdb D assignment of TRBD1 cannot be verified. Material for sequencing was blood. CDR3 protein: CASTPDRGRGNEQFF.